Listed below are T cell receptor beta chains from one sample, sequenced in a study of blood T cell repertoires in COVID-19. TCRdb keeps only in-frame clones here, not all; method: immunoSEQ multiplex PCR. Of 200,000 to 250,000 clones listed, 75% to 85% are singletons. The sequenced sample was PBMCs or T cells enriched from blood (not recorded which). The source of these receptors is a woman aged 40-49 years with acute COVID-19. The CDR3 runs from the conserved cysteine through the conserved F or W. D genes are given only for firm matches. Only part of the rows carry a size: once, few, many, or a class if the clone is expanded.

j_gene: TRBJ1-6
d_gene: -
abundance: -
v_gene: TRBV28
CDR3nt: TGTGCCAGCAGTCTCTCGGGAGATTCACCCCTCCACTTT
CDR3aa: CASSLSGDSPLHF

j_gene: TRBJ2-2
d_gene: -
abundance: -
v_gene: TRBV3-1/TRBV3-2
CDR3nt: TGTGCCAGCAGCCAAGTCCCGCCCAGGGATAACACCGGGGAGCTGTTTTTT
CDR3aa: CASSQVPPRDNTGELFF

j_gene: TRBJ2-6
d_gene: -
abundance: -
v_gene: TRBV5-5
CDR3nt: TGTGCCAGCAGTTGGAGTAACTCTGGGGCCAACGTCCTGACTTTC
CDR3aa: CASSWSNSGANVLTF

j_gene: TRBJ2-6
d_gene: -
abundance: -
v_gene: TRBV5-1
CDR3nt: TGCGCCAGCAGCTTGAAGGTAGGAGGGGCCCACTCTGGGGCCAACGTCCTGACTTTC
CDR3aa: CASSLKVGGAHSGANVLTF

j_gene: TRBJ1-6
d_gene: -
abundance: -
v_gene: TRBV27
CDR3nt: TGTGCCAGCAGTTTGTCGGGTAATTCACCCCTCCACTTT
CDR3aa: CASSLSGNSPLHF

j_gene: TRBJ2-2
d_gene: -
abundance: once
v_gene: TRBV5-6
CDR3nt: TGTGCCAGCAGCTTAACAGGGTTCGGGGAGCTGTTTTTT
CDR3aa: CASSLTGFGELFF

j_gene: TRBJ2-1
d_gene: -
abundance: -
v_gene: TRBV5-1
CDR3nt: TGCGCCAGCAGCTCCCGACAGGCGACCTACAATGAGCAGTTCTTC
CDR3aa: CASSSRQATYNEQFF

j_gene: TRBJ2-1
d_gene: TRBD2
abundance: few
v_gene: TRBV29-1
CDR3nt: TGCAGCGCTCAGCGGGGTTACAATGAGCAGTTCTTC
CDR3aa: CSAQRGYNEQFF

j_gene: TRBJ2-1
d_gene: TRBD2
abundance: -
v_gene: TRBV2
CDR3nt: TGTGCCAGCAAAGCCGCGGGGCACCTAGCGGGAGGGAATGAGCAGTTCTTC
CDR3aa: CASKAAGHLAGGNEQFF

j_gene: TRBJ2-3
d_gene: TRBD2
abundance: -
v_gene: TRBV6-2/TRBV6-3
CDR3nt: TGTGCCAGCAGTTTGAATGTGGGACTAGCATCAGATACGCAGTATTTT
CDR3aa: CASSLNVGLASDTQYF

j_gene: TRBJ2-1
d_gene: -
abundance: -
v_gene: TRBV28
CDR3nt: TGTGCCAGCAGTCACCCTAGTCTTGAGCAGTTCTTC
CDR3aa: CASSHPSLEQFF

j_gene: TRBJ2-7
d_gene: -
abundance: -
v_gene: TRBV28
CDR3nt: TGTGCCAGCAGTTTTCCCAGGGATCCCTACGAGCAGTACTTC
CDR3aa: CASSFPRDPYEQYF

j_gene: TRBJ2-1
d_gene: TRBD2
abundance: -
v_gene: TRBV6-4
CDR3nt: TGTGCCAGCAGTGACTCCGCGACTAGCGGGGAGGTTAATGAGCAGTTCTTC
CDR3aa: CASSDSATSGEVNEQFF

j_gene: TRBJ1-5
d_gene: -
abundance: -
v_gene: TRBV18
CDR3nt: TGTGCCAGCTCACCGAGACAGGTGGGTAGCAATCAGCCCCAGCATTTT
CDR3aa: CASSPRQVGSNQPQHF

j_gene: TRBJ1-6
d_gene: TRBD1
abundance: -
v_gene: TRBV10-2
CDR3nt: TGCGCCAGCAGTGAGACCCAGACAGGGAATTGGTCACCCCTCCACTTT
CDR3aa: CASSETQTGNWSPLHF

j_gene: TRBJ1-5
d_gene: -
abundance: many
v_gene: TRBV5-4
CDR3nt: TGTGCCAGCAGCAAGGGGGGGCAGGGGAATCAGCCCCAGCATTTT
CDR3aa: CASSKGGQGNQPQHF

j_gene: TRBJ2-3
d_gene: TRBD2
abundance: once
v_gene: TRBV5-8
CDR3nt: TGTGCCAGCTCAACAGGGACTAGCGGGAGCACAGATACGCAGTATTTT
CDR3aa: CASSTGTSGSTDTQYF

j_gene: TRBJ1-5
d_gene: -
abundance: -
v_gene: TRBV5-5
CDR3nt: TGTGCCAGCAGCTTGGAGCGGCGACAGCCCCAGCATTTT
CDR3aa: CASSLERRQPQHF

j_gene: TRBJ1-1
d_gene: -
abundance: -
v_gene: TRBV5-1
CDR3nt: TGCGCCAGCAGCTCCAAGAGGGTTGGCACTGAAGCTTTCTTT
CDR3aa: CASSSKRVGTEAFF

j_gene: TRBJ1-5
d_gene: TRBD1
abundance: -
v_gene: TRBV5-5
CDR3nt: TGTGCCAGCAGCCTGGGACAGGGGGCATATCAGCCCCAGCATTTT
CDR3aa: CASSLGQGAYQPQHF

j_gene: TRBJ1-2
d_gene: -
abundance: -
v_gene: TRBV3-1/TRBV3-2
CDR3nt: TGTGCCAGCAGCCAACGGTTCCGCACACAGGGACATGGCTACACCTTC
CDR3aa: CASSQRFRTQGHGYTF

j_gene: TRBJ1-3
d_gene: -
abundance: many
v_gene: TRBV30
CDR3nt: TGTGCCTGGAGTGTACAGGCTGGAAACACCATATATTTT
CDR3aa: CAWSVQAGNTIYF

j_gene: TRBJ1-1
d_gene: -
abundance: -
v_gene: TRBV18
CDR3nt: TGTGCCAGCTCCCCCAGGAACACTGAAGCTTTCTTT
CDR3aa: CASSPRNTEAFF

j_gene: TRBJ2-4
d_gene: -
abundance: -
v_gene: TRBV19
CDR3nt: TGTGCCAGTAGTACTAACCCAGGTGGAGCCAAAAACATTCAGTACTTC
CDR3aa: CASSTNPGGAKNIQYF

j_gene: TRBJ2-5
d_gene: TRBD2
abundance: -
v_gene: TRBV14
CDR3nt: TGTGCCAGCAGCCAAGATCGCCGGACTAGCTCACCTCTTCGGGAGACCCAGTACTTC
CDR3aa: CASSQDRRTSSPLRETQYF

j_gene: TRBJ1-6
d_gene: -
abundance: -
v_gene: TRBV28
CDR3nt: TGTGCCAGCAGGGCAGGGTCTAATTCACCCCTCCACTTT
CDR3aa: CASRAGSNSPLHF

j_gene: TRBJ2-4
d_gene: TRBD1
abundance: -
v_gene: TRBV5-1
CDR3nt: TGCGCCAGCAGCCACCAAACAGGGGGCTCGGGCAAAAACATTCAGTACTTC
CDR3aa: CASSHQTGGSGKNIQYF

j_gene: TRBJ2-7
d_gene: -
abundance: once
v_gene: TRBV5-4
CDR3nt: TGTGCCAGCAACGGACAGAACTCCTACGAGCAGTACTTC
CDR3aa: CASNGQNSYEQYF

j_gene: TRBJ2-7
d_gene: -
abundance: -
v_gene: TRBV7-2
CDR3nt: TGTGCCAGCAGCTTAGGACAACCTTACGAGCAGTACTTC
CDR3aa: CASSLGQPYEQYF

j_gene: TRBJ1-2
d_gene: -
abundance: -
v_gene: TRBV28
CDR3nt: TGTGCCAGCAGTTTAGGGGGGATGGATGGCTACACCTTC
CDR3aa: CASSLGGMDGYTF

j_gene: TRBJ1-1
d_gene: -
abundance: once
v_gene: TRBV10-1
CDR3nt: TGCGCCAGCAGTGAGGCTTCCGGGAACACTGAAGCTTTCTTT
CDR3aa: CASSEASGNTEAFF

j_gene: TRBJ2-3
d_gene: -
abundance: -
v_gene: TRBV29-1
CDR3nt: TGCAGCGTTGAACAGGGTGAGCCTTATACGCAGTATTTT
CDR3aa: CSVEQGEPYTQYF

j_gene: TRBJ1-1
d_gene: -
abundance: -
v_gene: TRBV5-1
CDR3nt: TGCGCCAGCAGGGTAGAATCCACTGAAGCTTTCTTT
CDR3aa: CASRVESTEAFF

j_gene: TRBJ1-2
d_gene: TRBD1
abundance: -
v_gene: TRBV28
CDR3nt: TGTGCCAGTCTTAAACCGACAGGGATAGGTGGCTACACCTTC
CDR3aa: CASLKPTGIGGYTF

j_gene: TRBJ1-2
d_gene: -
abundance: -
v_gene: TRBV28
CDR3nt: TGTGCCAGCAGCTCTCTCGGGAGCCAGACCTTC
CDR3aa: CASSSLGSQTF

j_gene: TRBJ1-5
d_gene: -
abundance: -
v_gene: TRBV6-2/TRBV6-3
CDR3nt: TGTGCCAGCAGCGACAGTAGCAATCAGCCCCAGCATTTT
CDR3aa: CASSDSSNQPQHF

j_gene: TRBJ1-4
d_gene: TRBD1
abundance: -
v_gene: TRBV5-1
CDR3nt: TGCGCCAGCAGCTTATCGGGACAGGGTCTTGGTAAACTGTTTTTT
CDR3aa: CASSLSGQGLGKLFF

j_gene: TRBJ2-3
d_gene: -
abundance: -
v_gene: TRBV6-2/TRBV6-3
CDR3nt: TGTGCCAGCAGTTACTCGATGGTGGAGGTTGACACAGATACGCAGTATTTT
CDR3aa: CASSYSMVEVDTDTQYF

j_gene: TRBJ2-4
d_gene: TRBD1
abundance: -
v_gene: TRBV28
CDR3nt: TGTGCCAGCACCCCCGACAGGGATCGGAACATTCAGTACTTC
CDR3aa: CASTPDRDRNIQYF

j_gene: TRBJ2-1
d_gene: -
abundance: few
v_gene: TRBV21-1
CDR3nt: TGTGCCAGCAGCGGGCAGGATCCCCAGTTCTTC
CDR3aa: CASSGQDPQFF

j_gene: TRBJ1-1
d_gene: -
abundance: -
v_gene: TRBV10-3
CDR3nt: TGTGCCATCAGTGGTGGGGCTACTGAAGCTTTCTTT
CDR3aa: CAISGGATEAFF

j_gene: TRBJ1-5
d_gene: TRBD1
abundance: -
v_gene: TRBV12-3/TRBV12-4
CDR3nt: TGTGCCAGCGGGACAGGGGGGAATCAGCCCCAGCATTTT
CDR3aa: CASGTGGNQPQHF

j_gene: TRBJ1-4
d_gene: -
abundance: -
v_gene: TRBV7-2
CDR3nt: TGTGCCAGCAGTGACTATCCTGCAACTAATGAAAAACTGTTTTTT
CDR3aa: CASSDYPATNEKLFF

j_gene: TRBJ1-1
d_gene: -
abundance: -
v_gene: TRBV18
CDR3nt: TGTGCCAGCTCACCTCGTTTTTTAGGGGGGGCAGGTAGGGTGAACACTGAAGCTTTCTTT
CDR3aa: CASSPRFLGGAGRVNTEAFF

j_gene: TRBJ2-2
d_gene: -
abundance: -
v_gene: TRBV30
CDR3nt: TGTGCCTGGAGTGTAGGTACGGGATACGCCGGGGAGCTGTTTTTT
CDR3aa: CAWSVGTGYAGELFF

j_gene: TRBJ1-1
d_gene: -
abundance: -
v_gene: TRBV7-3
CDR3nt: TGTGCCAGCAGCTTGGGTTTACAGGGCGGTAGCACTGAAGCTTTCTTT
CDR3aa: CASSLGLQGGSTEAFF

j_gene: TRBJ1-5
d_gene: TRBD1
abundance: -
v_gene: TRBV7-8
CDR3nt: TGTGCCAGCAGCTCAACCCGCCAAAGACAGGGCGAGGATCAGCCCCAGCATTTT
CDR3aa: CASSSTRQRQGEDQPQHF

j_gene: TRBJ2-3
d_gene: -
abundance: -
v_gene: TRBV27
CDR3nt: TGTGCCAGCAGTTTAGCGGTTAGCACAGATACGCAGTATTTT
CDR3aa: CASSLAVSTDTQYF

j_gene: TRBJ2-6
d_gene: -
abundance: -
v_gene: TRBV19
CDR3nt: TGTGCCAGTAGTACCTTAACCACAAGCTCTGGGGCCAACGTCCTGACTTTC
CDR3aa: CASSTLTTSSGANVLTF

j_gene: TRBJ2-1
d_gene: -
abundance: -
v_gene: TRBV24-1
CDR3nt: TGTGCCACCAGTGTGGCGGGGCGGTACAATGAGCAGTTCTTC
CDR3aa: CATSVAGRYNEQFF

j_gene: TRBJ1-4
d_gene: TRBD1
abundance: -
v_gene: TRBV4-2
CDR3nt: TGTGCCAGCAGTCTAGGTATTGGACAGGGGAGTGAAAAACTGTTTTTT
CDR3aa: CASSLGIGQGSEKLFF

j_gene: TRBJ1-1
d_gene: -
abundance: once
v_gene: TRBV18
CDR3nt: TGTGCCAGCTCAGAGAGCCAGGGTGGAGACACTGAAGCTTTCTTT
CDR3aa: CASSESQGGDTEAFF

j_gene: TRBJ1-3
d_gene: -
abundance: once
v_gene: TRBV5-1
CDR3nt: TGCGCCAGCAGCCCCAGGGATATTGGAAACACCATATATTTT
CDR3aa: CASSPRDIGNTIYF

j_gene: TRBJ2-3
d_gene: TRBD2
abundance: -
v_gene: TRBV28
CDR3nt: TGTGCCAGCAGTTTGCAACTAGCGGGGGGGTGGAGCACAGATACGCAGTATTTT
CDR3aa: CASSLQLAGGWSTDTQYF

j_gene: TRBJ2-2
d_gene: TRBD1
abundance: -
v_gene: TRBV28
CDR3nt: TGTGCCAGCAGTTTGGACAGGGCGGGCACCGGGGAGCTGTTTTTT
CDR3aa: CASSLDRAGTGELFF